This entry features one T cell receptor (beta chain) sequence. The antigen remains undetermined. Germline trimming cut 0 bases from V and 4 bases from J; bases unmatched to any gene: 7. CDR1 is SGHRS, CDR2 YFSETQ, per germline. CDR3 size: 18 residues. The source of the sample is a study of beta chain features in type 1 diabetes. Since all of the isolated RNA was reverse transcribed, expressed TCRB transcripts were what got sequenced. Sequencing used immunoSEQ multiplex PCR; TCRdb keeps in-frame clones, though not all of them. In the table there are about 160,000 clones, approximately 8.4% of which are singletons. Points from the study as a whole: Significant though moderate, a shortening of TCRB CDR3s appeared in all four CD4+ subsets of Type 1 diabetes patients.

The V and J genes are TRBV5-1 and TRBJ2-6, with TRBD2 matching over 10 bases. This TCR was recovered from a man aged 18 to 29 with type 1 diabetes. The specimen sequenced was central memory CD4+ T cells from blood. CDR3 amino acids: CASSLGASGSTGANVLTF. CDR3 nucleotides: TGCGCCAGCAGCTTGGGGGCTAGCGGGAGTACCGGGGCCAACGTCCTGACTTTC.